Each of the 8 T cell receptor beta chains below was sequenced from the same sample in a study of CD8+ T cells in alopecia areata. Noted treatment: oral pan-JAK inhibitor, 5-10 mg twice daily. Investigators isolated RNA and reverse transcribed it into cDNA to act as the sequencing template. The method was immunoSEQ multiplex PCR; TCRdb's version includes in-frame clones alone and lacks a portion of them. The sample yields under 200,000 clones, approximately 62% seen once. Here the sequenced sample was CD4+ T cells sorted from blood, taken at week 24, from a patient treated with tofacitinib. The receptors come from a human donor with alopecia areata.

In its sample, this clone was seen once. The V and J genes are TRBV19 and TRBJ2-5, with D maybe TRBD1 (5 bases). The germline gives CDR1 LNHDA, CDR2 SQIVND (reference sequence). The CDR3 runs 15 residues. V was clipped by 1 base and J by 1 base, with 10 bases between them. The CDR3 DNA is TGTGCCAGTAGTATAGGGGGCGGACGCCAAGAGACCCAGTACTTC. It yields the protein CASSIGGGRQETQYF.

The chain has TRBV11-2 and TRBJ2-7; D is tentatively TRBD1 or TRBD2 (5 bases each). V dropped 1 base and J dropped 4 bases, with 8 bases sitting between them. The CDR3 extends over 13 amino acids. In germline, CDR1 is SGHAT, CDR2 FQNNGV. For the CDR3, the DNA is TGTGCCAGCAGCTTAGTGGGGGAGTACGAGCAGTACTTC. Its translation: CASSLVGEYEQYF.

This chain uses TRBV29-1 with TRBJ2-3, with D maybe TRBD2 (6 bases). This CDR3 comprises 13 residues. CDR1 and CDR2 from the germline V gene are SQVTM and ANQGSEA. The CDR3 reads CSGSGLLTDTQYF. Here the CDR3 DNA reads TGCAGTGGTAGCGGTCTACTCACAGATACGCAGTATTTT.

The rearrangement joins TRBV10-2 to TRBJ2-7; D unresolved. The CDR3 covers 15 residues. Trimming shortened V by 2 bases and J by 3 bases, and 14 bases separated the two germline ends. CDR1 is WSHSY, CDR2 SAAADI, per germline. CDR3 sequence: CASSEAGRKIYEQYF. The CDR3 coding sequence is TGCGCCAGCAGTGAGGCCGGACGGAAGATCTACGAGCAGTACTTC.

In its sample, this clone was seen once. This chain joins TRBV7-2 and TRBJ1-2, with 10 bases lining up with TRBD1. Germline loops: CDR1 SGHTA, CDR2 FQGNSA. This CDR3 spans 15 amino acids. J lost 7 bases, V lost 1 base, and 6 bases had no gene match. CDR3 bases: TGTGCCAGCAGCTTAGTGGACAGGGGGTCGGGTGGCTACACCTTC. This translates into CASSLVDRGSGGYTF.

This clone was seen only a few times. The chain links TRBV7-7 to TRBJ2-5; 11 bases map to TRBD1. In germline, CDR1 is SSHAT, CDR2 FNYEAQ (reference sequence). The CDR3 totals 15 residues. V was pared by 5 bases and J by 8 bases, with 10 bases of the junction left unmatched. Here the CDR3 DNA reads TGTGCCAGCAGCCCGGACAGGGGGCCTGGCCAAACCCAGTACTTC. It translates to CASSPDRGPGQTQYF.

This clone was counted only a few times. CDR3 DNA sequence: TGTGCCATGATCAGAACGTGGTGGGAAAAACTGTTTTTT. This translates into CAMIRTWWEKLFF. The chain combines TRBV10-3 with TRBJ1-4; no clear D gene. The CDR3 sequence is 13 residues long. V was clipped by 9 bases and J by 8 bases, with 16 bases between them. Germline CDR1 is ENHRY and CDR2 is SYGVKD.

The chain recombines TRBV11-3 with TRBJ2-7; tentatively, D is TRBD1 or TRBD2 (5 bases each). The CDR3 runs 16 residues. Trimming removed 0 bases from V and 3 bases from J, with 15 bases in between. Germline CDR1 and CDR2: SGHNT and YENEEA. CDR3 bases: TGTGCCAGCAGCTTAGATCGGGGCGGGTTAGGCTACGAGCAGTACTTC. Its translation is CASSLDRGGLGYEQYF.